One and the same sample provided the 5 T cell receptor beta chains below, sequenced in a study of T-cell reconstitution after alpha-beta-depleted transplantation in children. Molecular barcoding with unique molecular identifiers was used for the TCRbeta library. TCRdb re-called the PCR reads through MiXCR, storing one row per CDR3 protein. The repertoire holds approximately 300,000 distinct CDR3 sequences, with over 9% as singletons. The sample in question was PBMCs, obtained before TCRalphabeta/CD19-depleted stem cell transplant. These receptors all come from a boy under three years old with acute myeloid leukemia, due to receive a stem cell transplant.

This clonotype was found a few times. The CDR3 sequence is CASSLTWTVYNEQFF. The CDR3 nucleotides read TGTGCCAGCAGCTTAACCTGGACGGTCTACAATGAGCAGTTCTTC. The V call is TRBV7-3, the J call TRBJ2-1; D gene ambiguous. CDR3 length: 15 amino acids. V was shortened by 0 bases and J by 3 bases, with 9 bases between the two germline ends. Germline assignment: CDR1 SGHTA and CDR2 FQGTGA.

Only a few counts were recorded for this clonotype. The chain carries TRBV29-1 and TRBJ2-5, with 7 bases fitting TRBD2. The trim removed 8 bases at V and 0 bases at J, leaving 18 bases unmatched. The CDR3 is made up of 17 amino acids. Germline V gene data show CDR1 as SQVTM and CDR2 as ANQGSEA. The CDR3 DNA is TGCAGCTTCGACGGCACCAACCTAGCGGCCTACCAAGAGACCCAGTACTTC. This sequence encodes CSFDGTNLAAYQETQYF.

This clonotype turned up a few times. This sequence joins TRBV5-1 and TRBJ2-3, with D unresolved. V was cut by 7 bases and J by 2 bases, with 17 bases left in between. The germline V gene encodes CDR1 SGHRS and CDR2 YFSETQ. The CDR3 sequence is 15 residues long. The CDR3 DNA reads TGCGCCAGCGCGCCGACTGGGTATTCCACAGATACGCAGTATTTT. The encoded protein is CASAPTGYSTDTQYF.

CDR3 nucleotide sequence: TGTGCCAGCAGCCAAGTCGATCGGGGGACCCAGTACTTC. It specifies CASSQVDRGTQYF. This sequence joins TRBV14 and TRBJ2-5; TRBD2 is a possible D gene (5 bases). Trimming removed 1 base at V and 7 bases at J, with 10 bases between. Germline V gene data show CDR1 as SGHDN and CDR2 as FVKESK. The CDR3 contains 13 residues.

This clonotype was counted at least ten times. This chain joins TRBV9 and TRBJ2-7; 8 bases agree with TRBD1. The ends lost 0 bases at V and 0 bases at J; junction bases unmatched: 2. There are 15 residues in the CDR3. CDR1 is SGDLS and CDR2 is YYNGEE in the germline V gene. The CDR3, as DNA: TGTGCCAGCAGCGTAGGCCAGGGGGCCTCCTACGAGCAGTACTTC. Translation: CASSVGQGASYEQYF.